This T cell receptor (beta chain) was documented in a study of cytomegalovirus exposure and HLA in healthy donors. Broader study findings: Later genetic work tied a missense DCLRE1C variant to beta-chain V and J trimming. What was likely a sequencing artifact was a cluster of highly shared sequence variants.

PCR amplification relied on 60 Vbeta primers (plus 13 Jbeta primers). Produced via immunoSEQ multiplex PCR; TCRdb's table is partial and in-frame only. The sample has 83,000 or so clones, 70% to 80% seen once. Those who donated were healthy bone marrow donors. Points on this clone: Its antigen is still unknown. The junction and the germline gene differ at one end; a read error may be behind it. Other DNA sequences within the sample encode an identical CDR3.

The germline V gene has CDR1 MNHEY and CDR2 SMNVEV (reference sequence). The CDR3 is made up of 13 amino acids. The clonotype originates from a woman between 40 and 55 years old in good health and CMV-seropositive. Sequencing input: PBMCs. The V gene is TRBV27, the J gene TRBJ1-6, with D unclear. CDR3: CASSAENNSPLHF. CDR3 in DNA: TGTGCCAGCAGTGCAGAAAATAATTCCCCCCTCCACTTT.